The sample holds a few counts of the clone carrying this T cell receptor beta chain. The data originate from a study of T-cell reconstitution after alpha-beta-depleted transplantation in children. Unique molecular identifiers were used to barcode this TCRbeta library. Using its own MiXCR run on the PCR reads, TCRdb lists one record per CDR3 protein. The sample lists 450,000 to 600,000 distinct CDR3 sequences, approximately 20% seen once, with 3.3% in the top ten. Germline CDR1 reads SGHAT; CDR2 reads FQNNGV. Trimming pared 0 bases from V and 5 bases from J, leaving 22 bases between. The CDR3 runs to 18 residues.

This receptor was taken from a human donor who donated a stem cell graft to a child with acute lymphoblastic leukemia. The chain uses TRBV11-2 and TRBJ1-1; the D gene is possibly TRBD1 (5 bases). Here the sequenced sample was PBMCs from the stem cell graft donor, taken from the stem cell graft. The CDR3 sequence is CASSLDMRDSLGDTEAFF. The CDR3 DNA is TGTGCCAGCAGCTTAGATATGCGCGACAGTTTAGGGGATACTGAAGCTTTCTTT.